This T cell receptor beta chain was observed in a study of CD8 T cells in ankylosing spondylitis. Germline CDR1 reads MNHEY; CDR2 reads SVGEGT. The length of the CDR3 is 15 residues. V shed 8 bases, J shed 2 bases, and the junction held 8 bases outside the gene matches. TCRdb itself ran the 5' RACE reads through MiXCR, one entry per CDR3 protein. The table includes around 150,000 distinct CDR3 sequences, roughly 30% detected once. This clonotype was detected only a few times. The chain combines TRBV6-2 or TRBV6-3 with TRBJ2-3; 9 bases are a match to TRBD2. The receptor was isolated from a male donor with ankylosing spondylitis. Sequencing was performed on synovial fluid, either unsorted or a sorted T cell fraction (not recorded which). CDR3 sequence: CASSTLAGATDTQYF. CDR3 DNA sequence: TGTGCCAGCTCAACCTTAGCGGGAGCCACAGATACGCAGTATTTT.